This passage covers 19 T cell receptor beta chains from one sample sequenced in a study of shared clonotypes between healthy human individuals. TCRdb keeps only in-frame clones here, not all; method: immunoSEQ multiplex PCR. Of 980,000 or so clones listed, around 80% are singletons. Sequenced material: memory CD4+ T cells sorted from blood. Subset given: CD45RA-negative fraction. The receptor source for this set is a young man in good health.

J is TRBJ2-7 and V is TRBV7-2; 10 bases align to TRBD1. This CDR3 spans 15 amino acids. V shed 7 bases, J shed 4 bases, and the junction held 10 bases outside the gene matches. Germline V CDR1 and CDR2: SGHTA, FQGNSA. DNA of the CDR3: TGTGCCAGCAAAGAGGGTTCGGGACAGGGGTACGAGCAGTACTTC. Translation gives CASKEGSGQGYEQYF.

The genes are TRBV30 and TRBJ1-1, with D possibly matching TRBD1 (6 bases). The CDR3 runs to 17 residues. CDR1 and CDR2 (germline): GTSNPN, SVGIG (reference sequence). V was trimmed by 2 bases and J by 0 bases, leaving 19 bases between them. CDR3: CAWSSLTGRRVNTEAFF. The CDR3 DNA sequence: TGTGCCTGGAGTTCCCTAACAGGGAGGAGGGTGAACACTGAAGCTTTCTTT.

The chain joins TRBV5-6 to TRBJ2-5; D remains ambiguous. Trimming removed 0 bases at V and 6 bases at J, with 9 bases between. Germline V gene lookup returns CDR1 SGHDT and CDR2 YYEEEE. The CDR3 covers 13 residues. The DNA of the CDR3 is TGTGCCAGCAGCTTGGTGGGTGGCAAGACCCAGTACTTC. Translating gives CASSLVGGKTQYF. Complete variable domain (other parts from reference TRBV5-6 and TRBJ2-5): DAGVTQSPTHLIKTRGQQVTLRCSPKSGHDTVSWYQQALGQGPQFIFQYYEEEERQRGNFPDRFSGHQFPNYSSELNVNALLLGDSALYLCASSLVGGKTQYFGPGTRLLVL.

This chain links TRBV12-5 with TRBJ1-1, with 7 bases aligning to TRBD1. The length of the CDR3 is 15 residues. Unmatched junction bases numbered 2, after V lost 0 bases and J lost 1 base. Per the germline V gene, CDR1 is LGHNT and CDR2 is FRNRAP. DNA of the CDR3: TGTGCTAGTGGTTTGGTTAGGACAGGGAACACTGAAGCTTTCTTT. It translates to CASGLVRTGNTEAFF. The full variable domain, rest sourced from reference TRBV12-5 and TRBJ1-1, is DARVTQTPRHKVTEMGQEVTMRCQPILGHNTVFWYRQTMMQGLELLAYFRNRAPLDDSGMPKDRFSAEMPDATLATLKIQPSEPRDSAVYFCASGLVRTGNTEAFFGQGTRLTVV.

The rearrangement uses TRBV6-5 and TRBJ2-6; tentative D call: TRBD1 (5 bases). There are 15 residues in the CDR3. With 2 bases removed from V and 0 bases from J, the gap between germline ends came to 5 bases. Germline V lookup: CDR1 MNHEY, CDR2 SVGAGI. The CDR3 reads CASSYQGSGANVLTF. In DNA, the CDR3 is TGTGCCAGCAGTTACCAGGGCTCTGGGGCCAACGTCCTGACTTTC.

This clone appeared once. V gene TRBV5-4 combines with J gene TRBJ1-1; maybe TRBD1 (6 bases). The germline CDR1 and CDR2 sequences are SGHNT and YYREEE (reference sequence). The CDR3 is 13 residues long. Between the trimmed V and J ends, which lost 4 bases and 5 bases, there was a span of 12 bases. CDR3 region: CASSIGGQTEAFF. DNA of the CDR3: TGTGCCAGCAGCATCGGGGGACAAACTGAAGCTTTCTTT.

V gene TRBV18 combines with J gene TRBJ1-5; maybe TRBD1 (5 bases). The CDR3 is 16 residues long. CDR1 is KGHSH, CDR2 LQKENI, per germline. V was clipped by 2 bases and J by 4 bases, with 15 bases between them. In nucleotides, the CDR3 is TGTGCCAGCTCACCAAGCGGCGGTCAGGGAAATCAGCCCCAGCATTTT. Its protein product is CASSPSGGQGNQPQHF.

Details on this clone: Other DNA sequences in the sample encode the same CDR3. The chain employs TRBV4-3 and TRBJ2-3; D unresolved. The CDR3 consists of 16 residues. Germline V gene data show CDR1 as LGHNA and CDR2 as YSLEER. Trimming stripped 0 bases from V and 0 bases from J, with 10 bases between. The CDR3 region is CASSQDRARSTDTQYF. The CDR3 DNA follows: TGCGCCAGCAGCCAAGATAGGGCGCGGAGCACAGATACGCAGTATTTT.

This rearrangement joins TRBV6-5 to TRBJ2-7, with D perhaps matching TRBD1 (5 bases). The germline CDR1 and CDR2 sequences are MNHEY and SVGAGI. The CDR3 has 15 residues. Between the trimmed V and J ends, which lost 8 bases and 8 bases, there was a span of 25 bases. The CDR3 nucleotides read TGTGCCAGCCGGGTCGGCCAGGGTGTATCGGTACAGCAGTACTTC. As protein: CASRVGQGVSVQQYF.

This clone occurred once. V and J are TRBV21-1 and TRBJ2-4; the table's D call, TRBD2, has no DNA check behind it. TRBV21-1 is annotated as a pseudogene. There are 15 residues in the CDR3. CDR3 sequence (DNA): TGTGCCAGCAGCACTGGGTTGTGGAGAACGGACATTCAGTACTTC. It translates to CASSTGLWRTDIQYF.

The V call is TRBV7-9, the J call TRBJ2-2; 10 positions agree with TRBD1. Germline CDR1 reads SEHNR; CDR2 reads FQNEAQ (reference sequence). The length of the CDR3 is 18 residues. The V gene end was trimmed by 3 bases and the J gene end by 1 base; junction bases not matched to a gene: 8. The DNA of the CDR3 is TGTGCCAGCAGCTTCCCGACAGGGGGCTATAGGAACACCGGGGAGCTGTTTTTT. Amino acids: CASSFPTGGYRNTGELFF.

This CDR3 is CASSPDLRTGEGNTIYF. CDR3 nucleotides: TGTGCCAGCTCACCGGACCTTAGGACAGGGGAAGGAAACACCATATATTTT. V and J are TRBV18 and TRBJ1-3; 9 bases align to TRBD1. Germline V gives CDR1 KGHSH, CDR2 LQKENI. CDR3 length: 17 amino acids. The J segment lost 4 bases and the V segment lost 3 bases, leaving 10 bases of the junction unmatched.

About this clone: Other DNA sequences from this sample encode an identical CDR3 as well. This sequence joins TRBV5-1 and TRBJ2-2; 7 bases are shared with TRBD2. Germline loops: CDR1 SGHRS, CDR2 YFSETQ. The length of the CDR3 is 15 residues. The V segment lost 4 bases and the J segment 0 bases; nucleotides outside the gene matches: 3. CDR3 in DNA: TGCGCCAGCAGCCGAAGCGGGGCGAACACCGGGGAGCTGTTTTTT. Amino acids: CASSRSGANTGELFF.

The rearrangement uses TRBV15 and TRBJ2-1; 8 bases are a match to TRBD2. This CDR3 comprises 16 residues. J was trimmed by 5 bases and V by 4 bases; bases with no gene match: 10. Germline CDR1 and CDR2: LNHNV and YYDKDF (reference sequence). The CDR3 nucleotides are TGTGCCACCAGCACCCGAACTAGCGGTTCCCACAATGAGCAGTTCTTC. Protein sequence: CATSTRTSGSHNEQFF.

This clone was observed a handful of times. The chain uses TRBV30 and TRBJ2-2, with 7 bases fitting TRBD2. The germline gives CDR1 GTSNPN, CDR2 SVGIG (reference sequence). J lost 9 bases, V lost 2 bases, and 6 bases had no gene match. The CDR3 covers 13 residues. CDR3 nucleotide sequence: TGTGCCTGGAGTCTCCCCAGCGGGAGGGAGCTGTTTTTT. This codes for CAWSLPSGRELFF.

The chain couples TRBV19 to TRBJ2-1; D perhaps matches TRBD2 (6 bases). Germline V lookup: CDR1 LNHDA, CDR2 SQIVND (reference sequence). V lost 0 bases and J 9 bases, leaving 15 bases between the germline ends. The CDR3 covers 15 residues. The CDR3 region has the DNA TGTGCCAGTAGTATAGATTCGGGGCGCGGGGCTGAGCAGTTCTTC. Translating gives CASSIDSGRGAEQFF.

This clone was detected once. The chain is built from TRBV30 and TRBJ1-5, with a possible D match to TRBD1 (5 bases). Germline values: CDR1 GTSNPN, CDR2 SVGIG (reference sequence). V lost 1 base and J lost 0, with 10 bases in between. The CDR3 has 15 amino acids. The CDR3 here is CAWSGDPYSNQPQHF. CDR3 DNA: TGTGCCTGGAGTGGGGACCCTTATAGCAATCAGCCCCAGCATTTT. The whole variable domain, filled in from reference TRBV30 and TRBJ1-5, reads SQTIHQWPATLVQPVGSPLSLECTVEGTSNPNLYWYRQAAGRGLQLLFYSVGIGQISSEVPQNLSASRPQDRQFILSSKKLLLSDSGFYLCAWSGDPYSNQPQHFGDGTRLSIL.

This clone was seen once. CDR3 residues: CASGGPGASNSPLHF. The CDR3 coding sequence is TGTGCTAGTGGTGGGCCAGGGGCGTCTAATTCACCCCTCCACTTT. J is TRBJ1-6 and V is TRBV12-5; the D gene is possibly TRBD1 (6 bases). Germline V gives CDR1 LGHNT, CDR2 FRNRAP. The CDR3 covers 15 residues. Trimming shortened V by 5 bases and J by 6 bases, and 14 bases separated the two germline ends.

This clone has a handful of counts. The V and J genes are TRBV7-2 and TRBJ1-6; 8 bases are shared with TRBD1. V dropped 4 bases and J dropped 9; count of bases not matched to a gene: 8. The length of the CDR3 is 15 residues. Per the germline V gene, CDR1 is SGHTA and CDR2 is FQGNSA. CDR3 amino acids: CASSSPPGGSSPLHF. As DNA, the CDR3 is TGTGCCAGCAGCTCTCCGCCAGGGGGCAGTTCACCCCTCCACTTT.